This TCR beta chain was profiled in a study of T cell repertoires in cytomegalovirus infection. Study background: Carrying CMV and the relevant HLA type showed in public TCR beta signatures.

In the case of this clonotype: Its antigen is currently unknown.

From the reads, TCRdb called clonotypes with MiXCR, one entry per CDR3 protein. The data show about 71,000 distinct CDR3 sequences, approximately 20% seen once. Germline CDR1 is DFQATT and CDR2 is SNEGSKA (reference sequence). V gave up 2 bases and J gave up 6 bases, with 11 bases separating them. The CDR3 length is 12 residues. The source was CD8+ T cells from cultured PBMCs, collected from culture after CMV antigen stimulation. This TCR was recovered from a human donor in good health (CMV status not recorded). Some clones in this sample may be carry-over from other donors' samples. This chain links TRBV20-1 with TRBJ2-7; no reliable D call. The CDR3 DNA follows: TGCAGTGCTAGATTGTGGGAATCCGAGCAGTACTTC. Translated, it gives CSARLWESEQYF.